This TCR beta chain was identified in a study of cytomegalovirus exposure and HLA in healthy donors. V was pared by 4 bases and J by 4 bases, with 0 bases of the junction left unmatched. The CDR3 covers 13 residues. The V gene's germline CDR1 is SGHVS and CDR2 FNYEAQ. Vbeta (60) and Jbeta (13) primers were used in the PCR. Clones were read by immunoSEQ multiplex PCR, and TCRdb kept only the in-frame ones, dropping some. In the table there are about 300,000 clones, around 86% of which are singletons. The source of this sequence is a man in his forties in good health and CMV-seropositive. V and J are TRBV7-6 and TRBJ2-2; 7 bases are a match to TRBD2. Sample: PBMCs. CDR3 loop: CASSSSGTGELFF. The CDR3 bases are TGTGCCAGCAGCTCTAGCGGCACCGGGGAGCTGTTTTTT.